The 8 T cell receptor beta chains given below trace back to one sample, sequenced in a study of shared clonotypes between healthy human individuals (dated by TCRdb to about 2020). Libraries came from the immunoSEQ multiplex PCR assay. Imported from immuneACCESS, the table was reduced by TCRdb to in-frame sequences with V and J called. These copies leave out some clones; in studies compared against another copy, an unresolved V gene accounts for under half, and the cause of the remainder is not known. Counted in this sample were 850,000 to 1,200,000 clones; more than 65% of them appeared once. The leading ten clones occupy roughly 1.5% of the sample. The sequenced material came from memory CD4+ T cells sorted from blood. The sample's cell subset or site label, decoded: CD45RA-negative fraction. The receptors were gathered from a young man in good health.

This rearrangement joins TRBV6-5 to TRBJ1-2; unclear D gene. Germline V gene lookup returns CDR1 MNHEY and CDR2 SVGAGI. Trimming left V 2 bases short and J 1 base short, with 8 bases between. The CDR3 has 14 residues. CDR3 residues: CASSYQRVNYGYTF. The CDR3 DNA is TGTGCCAGCAGTTACCAGAGGGTTAACTATGGCTACACCTTC.

The chain has TRBV5-1 and TRBJ2-1; D may be TRBD2 (6 bases). CDR3 size: 16 residues. Per the germline V gene, CDR1 is SGHRS and CDR2 is YFSETQ. The ends were cut back, 2 bases at V and 5 bases at J, with 17 bases in the middle. DNA for the CDR3: TGCGCCAGCAGCTTAGGGGCCGGGACTCTAAACAATGAGCAGTTCTTC. Translated: CASSLGAGTLNNEQFF.

The rearrangement joins TRBV30 to TRBJ2-1; 9 bases are shared with TRBD2. Trimming removed 1 base from V and 14 bases from J; junction bases left unmatched: 6. CDR3 size: 12 residues. CDR1 GTSNPN and CDR2 SVGIG come from the germline V gene (reference sequence). The CDR3 DNA is TGTGCCTGGAGTGGACTAGCGGTCCAAGAGTTCTTC. Translating it yields CAWSGLAVQEFF.

The chain recombines TRBV20-1 with TRBJ2-1; no definite D call. Trimming pared 3 bases from V and 9 bases from J, leaving 6 bases between. The CDR3 runs to 10 residues. CDR1 and CDR2 (germline): DFQATT, SNEGSKA (reference sequence). The CDR3 loop reads CSASVVEQFF. CDR3 coding DNA: TGCAGTGCTAGTGTCGTTGAGCAGTTCTTC.

J is TRBJ2-1 and V is TRBV10-3; 10 nucleotides align to TRBD2. Per the germline V gene, CDR1 is ENHRY and CDR2 is SYGVKD. The J segment lost 12 bases and the V segment lost 4 bases, leaving 9 bases of the junction unmatched. The CDR3 loop spans 14 amino acids. CDR3 loop: CAISGSGRALWQFF. DNA of the CDR3: TGTGCCATCAGTGGGAGCGGGAGGGCCCTCTGGCAGTTCTTC.

The gene calls are TRBV4-3 and TRBJ2-3; TRBD2 might be the D (7 bases). In germline, CDR1 is LGHNA, CDR2 YSLEER. The CDR3 extends over 16 amino acids. With 3 bases removed from V and 1 base from J, the gap between germline ends came to 14 bases. In nucleotides, the CDR3 is TGCGCCAGCAGCCACACGCCGGGGGGCGGCACAGATACGCAGTATTTT. As protein: CASSHTPGGGTDTQYF.

This chain joins TRBV10-3 and TRBJ1-1, with 10 bases matching TRBD1. The CDR3 has 14 amino acids. The germline gives CDR1 ENHRY, CDR2 SYGVKD. Trimming removed 10 bases from V and 2 bases from J; junction bases left unmatched: 7. As DNA, the CDR3 is TGTGCCACGGGACGGGACAGGGGAAACACTGAAGCTTTCTTT. Residues: CATGRDRGNTEAFF.

This clone was recorded a few times. This chain connects TRBV2 to TRBJ2-3; 7 positions agree with TRBD2. The trim removed 1 base at V and 0 bases at J, leaving 1 base unmatched. The CDR3 covers 15 residues. The germline V gene has CDR1 SNHLY and CDR2 FYNNEI. CDR3 DNA: TGTGCCAGCAGTGAAGGGGGGGGAAGCACAGATACGCAGTATTTT. Translating it yields CASSEGGGSTDTQYF. Drawing the rest from reference TRBV2 and TRBJ2-3, the complete variable domain is EPEVTQTPSHQVTQMGQEVILRCVPISNHLYFYWYRQILGQKVEFLVSFYNNEISEKSEIFDDQFSVERPDGSNFTLKIRSTKLEDSAMYFCASSEGGGSTDTQYFGPGTRLTVL.